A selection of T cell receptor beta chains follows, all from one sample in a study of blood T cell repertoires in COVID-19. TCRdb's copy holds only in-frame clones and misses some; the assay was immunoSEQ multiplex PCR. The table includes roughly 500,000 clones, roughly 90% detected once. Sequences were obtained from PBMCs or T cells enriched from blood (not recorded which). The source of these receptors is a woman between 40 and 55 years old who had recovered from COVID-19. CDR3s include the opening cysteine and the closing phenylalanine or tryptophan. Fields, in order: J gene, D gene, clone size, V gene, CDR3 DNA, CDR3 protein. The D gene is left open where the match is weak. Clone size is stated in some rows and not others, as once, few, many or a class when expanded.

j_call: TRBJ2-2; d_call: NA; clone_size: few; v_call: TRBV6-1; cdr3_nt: TGTGCCAGCAGTGAAGCGCGTCCCGGGGAGCTGTTTTTT; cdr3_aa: CASSEARPGELFF
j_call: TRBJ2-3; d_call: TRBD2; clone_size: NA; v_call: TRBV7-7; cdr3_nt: TGTGCTAGCAGCTCTGGACTAGCGGGAGCAGCAGATACGCAGTATTTT; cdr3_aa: CASSSGLAGAADTQYF
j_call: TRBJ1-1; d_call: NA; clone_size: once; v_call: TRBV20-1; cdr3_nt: TGCAGTGCCGCGGAACGCCCGGGGGCTTTCTTT; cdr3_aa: CSAAERPGAFF
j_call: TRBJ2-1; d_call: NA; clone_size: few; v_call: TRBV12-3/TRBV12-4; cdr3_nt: TGTGCCAGCAGTTTAGAACTAGTAGGTGAGCAGTTCTTC; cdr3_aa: CASSLELVGEQFF
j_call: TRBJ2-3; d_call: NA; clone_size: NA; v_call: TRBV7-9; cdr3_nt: TGTGCCAGCAGCTTTAGTTCGAGAGATACGCAGTATTTT; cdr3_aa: CASSFSSRDTQYF
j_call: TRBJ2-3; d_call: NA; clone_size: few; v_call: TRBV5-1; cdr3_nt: TGCGCCAGCAGCTACAGGGACACAGATACGCAGTATTTT; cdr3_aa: CASSYRDTDTQYF
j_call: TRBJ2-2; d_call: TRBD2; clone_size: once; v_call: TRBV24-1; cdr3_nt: TGTGCCACCGCGGGGGGACTCAGGACCGGGGAGCTGTTTTTT; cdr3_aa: CATAGGLRTGELFF
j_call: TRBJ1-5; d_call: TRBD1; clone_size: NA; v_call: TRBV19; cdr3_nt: TGTGCCAGTAGTCGGGACAGGGTTAATCAGCCCCAGCATTTT; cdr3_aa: CASSRDRVNQPQHF
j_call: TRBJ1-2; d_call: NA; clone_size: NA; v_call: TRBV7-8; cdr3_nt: TGTGCCAGCAGCCCAGGACAGAACTATGGCTACACCTTC; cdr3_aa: CASSPGQNYGYTF
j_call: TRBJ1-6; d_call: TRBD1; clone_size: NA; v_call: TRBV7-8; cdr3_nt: TGTGCCAGCAGCTTACACAGGGGAATGTCACCCCTCCACTTT; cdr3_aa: CASSLHRGMSPLHF
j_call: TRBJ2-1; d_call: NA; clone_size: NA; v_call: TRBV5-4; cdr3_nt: TGTGCCAGCAGCTTGGCGGGCTCCTACAATGAGCAGTTCTTC; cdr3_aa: CASSLAGSYNEQFF
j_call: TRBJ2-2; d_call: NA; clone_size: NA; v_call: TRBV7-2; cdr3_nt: TGTGCCAGCAGCAGAAATGGGGGCCATAACACCGGGGAGCTGTTTTTT; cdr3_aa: CASSRNGGHNTGELFF
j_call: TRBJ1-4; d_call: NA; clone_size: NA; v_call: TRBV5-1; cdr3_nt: TGCGCCAGCAGCCGAGGCCCTTTGGGGCAGGGTAATGAAAAACTGTTTTTT; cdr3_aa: CASSRGPLGQGNEKLFF
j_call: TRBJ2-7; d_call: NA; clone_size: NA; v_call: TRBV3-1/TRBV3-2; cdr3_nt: TGTGCCAGCAGGGACACCGAGGACGAGCAGTACTTC; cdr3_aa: CASRDTEDEQYF
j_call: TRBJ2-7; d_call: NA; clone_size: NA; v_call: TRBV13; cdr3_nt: TGTGCCAGCAGCTATGGAGCGGGTTCTTACTCCTACGAGCAGTACTTC; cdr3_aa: CASSYGAGSYSYEQYF
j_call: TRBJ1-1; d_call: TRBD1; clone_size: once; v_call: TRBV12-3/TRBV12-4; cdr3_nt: TGTGCCAGCATGGGACAGGTGAACACTGAAGCTTTCTTT; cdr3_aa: CASMGQVNTEAFF
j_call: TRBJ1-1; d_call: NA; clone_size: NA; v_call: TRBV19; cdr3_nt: TGTGCCAGTAGCTCAAACCGGGACTCTGAAGCTTTCTTT; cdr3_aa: CASSSNRDSEAFF
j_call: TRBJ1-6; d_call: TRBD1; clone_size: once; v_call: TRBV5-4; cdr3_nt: TGTGCCAGCAGCGTCCGGGACAGGGAGTTCGGCTCACCCCTCCACTTT; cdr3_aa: CASSVRDREFGSPLHF
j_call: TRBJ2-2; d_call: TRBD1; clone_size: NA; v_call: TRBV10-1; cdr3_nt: TGCGCCAGCAGTCGGACAGGGGGCGCATACGAGGGCACCGGGGAGCTGTTTTTT; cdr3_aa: CASSRTGGAYEGTGELFF
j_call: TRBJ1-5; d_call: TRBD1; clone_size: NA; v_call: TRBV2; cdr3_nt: TGTGCCAGCAGTCAGACAGGGTCTGGCAATCAGCCCCAGCATTTT; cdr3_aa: CASSQTGSGNQPQHF
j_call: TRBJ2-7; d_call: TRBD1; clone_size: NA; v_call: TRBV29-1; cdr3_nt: TGCAGCGTACCCGGGACAGGGTATTACGAGCAGTACTTC; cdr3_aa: CSVPGTGYYEQYF
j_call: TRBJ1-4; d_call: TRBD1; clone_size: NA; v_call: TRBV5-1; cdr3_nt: TGCGCCAGCAGCTCCGGGACAGGGCATGAAAAACTGTTTTTT; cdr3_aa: CASSSGTGHEKLFF
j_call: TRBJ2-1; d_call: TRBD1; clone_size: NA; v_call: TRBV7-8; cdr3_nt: TGTGCCAGCAGCTCGATAGGGCCAGGGGGCTCTTACAATGAGCAGTTCTTC; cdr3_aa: CASSSIGPGGSYNEQFF
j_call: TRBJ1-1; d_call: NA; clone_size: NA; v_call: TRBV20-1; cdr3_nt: TGCAGTGCTAGTCGTTCAGGGATGGACACTGAAGCTTTCTTT; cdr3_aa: CSASRSGMDTEAFF
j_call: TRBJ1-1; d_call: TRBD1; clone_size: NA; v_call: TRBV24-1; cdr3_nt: TGTGCCACCACGGGACAGCGTTGGGGTAACACTGAAGCTTTCTTT; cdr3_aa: CATTGQRWGNTEAFF
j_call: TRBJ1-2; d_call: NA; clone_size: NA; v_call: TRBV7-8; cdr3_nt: TGTGCCAGCACCCCAGGGAGGGGGTACTATGGCTACACCTTC; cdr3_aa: CASTPGRGYYGYTF
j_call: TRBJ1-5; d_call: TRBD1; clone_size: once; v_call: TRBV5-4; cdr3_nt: TGTGCCAGCAGCTTGGGGACAGGGCGCAATCAGCCCCAGCATTTT; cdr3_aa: CASSLGTGRNQPQHF
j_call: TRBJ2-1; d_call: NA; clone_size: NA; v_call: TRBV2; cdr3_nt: TGTGCCAGCAGTGCCCTAAGCCTTGACAATGAGCAGTTCTTC; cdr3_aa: CASSALSLDNEQFF